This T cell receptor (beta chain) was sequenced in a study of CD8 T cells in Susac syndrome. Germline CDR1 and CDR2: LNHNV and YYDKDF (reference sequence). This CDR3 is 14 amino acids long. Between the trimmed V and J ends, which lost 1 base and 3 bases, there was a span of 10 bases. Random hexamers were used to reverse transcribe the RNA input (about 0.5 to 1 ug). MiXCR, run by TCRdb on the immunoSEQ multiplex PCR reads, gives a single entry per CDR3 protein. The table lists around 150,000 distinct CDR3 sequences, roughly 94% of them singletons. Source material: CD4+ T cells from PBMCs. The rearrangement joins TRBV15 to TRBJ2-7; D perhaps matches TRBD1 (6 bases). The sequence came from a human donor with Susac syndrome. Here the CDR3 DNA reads TGTGCCACCAGCAGAGGTACCAGGGGCTACGAGCAGTACTTC. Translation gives CATSRGTRGYEQYF.